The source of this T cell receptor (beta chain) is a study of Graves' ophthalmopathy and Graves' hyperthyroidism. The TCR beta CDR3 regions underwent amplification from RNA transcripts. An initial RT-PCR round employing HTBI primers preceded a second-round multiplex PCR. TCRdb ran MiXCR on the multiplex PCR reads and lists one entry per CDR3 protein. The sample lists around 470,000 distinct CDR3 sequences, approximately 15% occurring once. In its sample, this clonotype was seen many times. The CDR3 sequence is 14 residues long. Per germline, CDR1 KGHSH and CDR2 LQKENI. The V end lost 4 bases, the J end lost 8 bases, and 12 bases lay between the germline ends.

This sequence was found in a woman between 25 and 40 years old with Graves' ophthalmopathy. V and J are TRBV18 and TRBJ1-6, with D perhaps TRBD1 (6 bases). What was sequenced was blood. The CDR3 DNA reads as TGTGCCAGCTCACGGGGACAAGGCTATTCACCCCTCCACTTT. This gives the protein CASSRGQGYSPLHF.